This T cell receptor beta chain was found in a study of Ad26.COV2.S vaccination and SARS-CoV-2 variants (dated by TCRdb to about 2021). Study-level background: Vaccine-arm donors were drawn from COV1001, a multicentre, randomized, double-blind, placebo-controlled phase I-IIa trial of Ad26.COV2.S in healthy adults. Ad26.COV2.S was administered intramuscularly at 5 x 10^10 or 1 x 10^11 viral particles, either as a single shot or as two shots given 56 days apart. TCRbeta repertoire sequencing was used to assess the specificity and breadth of SARS-CoV-2-reactive T cell receptors after Ad26.COV2.S vaccination. A total of around 32 samples were included in the TCR-sequenced set, comprising around 20 Ad26.COV2.S vaccine recipients, 5 placebo recipients and 8 SARS-CoV-2 convalescent individuals. Participants in the trial were split at random into five groups of five each, receiving low-dose or high-dose Ad26.COV2.S once or twice, or else placebo on both occasions. Investigators did not know the trial group allocation while performing experiments and assessing outcomes.

Summary of the overall study and its limitations: Non-spike TCR breadth was comparable between vaccine and placebo recipients, consistent with the vaccine containing only spike. Compared with placebo recipients, Ad26.COV2.S recipients showed higher spike-specific TCR breadth (P = 0.0014). It was noted by the authors that total T cell responses may have been underestimated by the TCR breadth and depth analyses. The study was not powered for comparison of responses between vaccine doses or regimens. Substantial breadth of spike-specific CD8+ and CD4+ T cell responses was reported after vaccination.

CDR1 MNHNY and CDR2 SVGAGI are derived from the germline V gene (reference sequence). V trim: 1 base; J trim: 0 bases; unmatched bases: 2. Reading from cysteine to phenylalanine, the CDR3 counts 15 amino acids. The sequence is cut down to CDR3 DNA, 45 bases in frame from base 1. The table lists this clone with a count of one. What this receptor recognizes is not known. Per-base qualities were not stored, and no clone one base away is much larger. The label giving this sample's treatment or condition can be read as: around 19 received Ad26.COV2.S at low or high dose, single or two shots; about five received placebo; per-sample allocation not given. For vaccine and placebo recipients, the sequenced repertoires came from samples collected on day 63 after the first injection. Cohort 1b enrolled fewer than 30 adults aged 18-55 years at a single site in Boston, USA, between 29 July and 7 August 2020. Ad26.COV2.S was a replication-incompetent adenovirus type 26 vector expressing a prefusion-stabilized SARS-CoV-2 spike protein from the original Wuhan strain.

The immunoSEQ Assay was the method used to sequence TCRbeta CDR3 regions. After extraction, genomic DNA underwent amplification by bias-controlled multiplex PCR, followed by high-throughput sequencing. Regarding the original processing steps: To quantify the absolute abundance of every unique TCRbeta CDR3 region, sequences were collapsed and filtered. Usable DNA was measured by amplifying reference genes present in all nucleated cells, and TCRbeta template counts were normalized to that usable DNA to estimate T cell fraction. Repertoire TCRs were annotated as SARS-CoV-2-specific by exact matching of V gene, CDR3 amino acid sequence and J gene to a known reactive TCR set. The reference SARS-CoV-2 TCR set was obtained from MIRA and was filtered for enrichment in COVID-19-positive ImmuneCODE repertoires, whereby public or cross-reactive TCRs were removed. Using the MIRA antigens, annotated TCRs were further analysed by specific ORF or by position within an ORF. Breadth was defined as annotated unique rearrangements over total unique productive rearrangements; depth was the summed frequency of those rearrangements. Two-sided Wilcoxon rank-sum tests were used to compare TCR breadth between groups. Not all clones reach the TCRdb copy of this immuneACCESS table, which keeps in-frame sequences only. Checked studies attribute under half of the gap to unresolved V genes and leave the rest unexplained. V, J and clone size were drawn from that table, and D and trimming were deduced from the DNA. The sample table records approximately 360,000 clones; under 90% of these occur just once. Around 7.4% of the sample is held by the ten biggest clonotypes.

The sequence was obtained from a person aged 18-65 years who received the Ad26.COV2.S COVID-19 vaccine or a placebo. Source: peripheral blood, taken in a trial of Ad26.COV2.S vaccine versus placebo. The chain uses TRBV6-6 and TRBJ2-7, with TRBD2 identical over 8 junction bases. Read as DNA, the sequence is TGTGCCAGCAGTTACTTGACTAGCGCCTCCTACGAGCAGTACTTC. It is translated as CASSYLTSASYEQYF.